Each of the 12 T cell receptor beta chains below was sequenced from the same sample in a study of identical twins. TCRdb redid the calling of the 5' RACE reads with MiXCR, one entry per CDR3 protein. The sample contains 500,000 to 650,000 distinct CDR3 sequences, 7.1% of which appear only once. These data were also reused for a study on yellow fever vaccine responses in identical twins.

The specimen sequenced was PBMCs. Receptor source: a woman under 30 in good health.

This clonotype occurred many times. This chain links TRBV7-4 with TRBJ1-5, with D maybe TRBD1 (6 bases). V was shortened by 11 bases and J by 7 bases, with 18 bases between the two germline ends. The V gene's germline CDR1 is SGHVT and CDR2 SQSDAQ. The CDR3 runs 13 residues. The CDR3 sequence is CAVPRGARQPQHF. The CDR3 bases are TGTGCCGTACCTAGGGGGGCTAGACAGCCCCAGCATTTT.

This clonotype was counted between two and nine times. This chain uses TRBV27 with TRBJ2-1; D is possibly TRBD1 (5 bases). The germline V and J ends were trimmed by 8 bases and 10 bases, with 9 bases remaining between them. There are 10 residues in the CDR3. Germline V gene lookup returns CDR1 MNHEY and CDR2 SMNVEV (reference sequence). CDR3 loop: CASWGREQFF. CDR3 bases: TGTGCCAGCTGGGGCCGGGAGCAGTTCTTC.

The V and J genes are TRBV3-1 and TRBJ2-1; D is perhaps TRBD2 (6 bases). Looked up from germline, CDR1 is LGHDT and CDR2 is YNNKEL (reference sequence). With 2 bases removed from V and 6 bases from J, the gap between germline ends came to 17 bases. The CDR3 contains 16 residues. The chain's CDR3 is CASSQLAEPLGNEQFF. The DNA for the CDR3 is TGTGCCAGCAGCCAATTAGCGGAGCCCTTGGGCAATGAGCAGTTCTTC.

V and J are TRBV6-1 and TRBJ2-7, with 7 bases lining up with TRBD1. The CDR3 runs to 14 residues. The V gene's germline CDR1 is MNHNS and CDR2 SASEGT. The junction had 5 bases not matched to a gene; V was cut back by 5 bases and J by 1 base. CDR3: CASSRQTGSYEQYF. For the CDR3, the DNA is TGTGCCAGCAGTCGCCAGACAGGGTCCTACGAGCAGTACTTC.

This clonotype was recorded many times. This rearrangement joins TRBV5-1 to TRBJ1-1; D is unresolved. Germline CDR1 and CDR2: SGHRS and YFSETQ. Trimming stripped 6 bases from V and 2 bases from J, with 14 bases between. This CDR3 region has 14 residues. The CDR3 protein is CASTVFGFNTEAFF. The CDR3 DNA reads TGCGCCAGCACGGTGTTTGGATTTAACACTGAAGCTTTCTTT. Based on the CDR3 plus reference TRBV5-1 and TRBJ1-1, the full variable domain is KAGVTQTPRYLIKTRGQQVTLSCSPISGHRSVSWYQQTPGQGLQFLFEYFSETQRNKGNFPGRFSGRQFSNSRSEMNVSTLELGDSALYLCASTVFGFNTEAFFGQGTRLTVV.

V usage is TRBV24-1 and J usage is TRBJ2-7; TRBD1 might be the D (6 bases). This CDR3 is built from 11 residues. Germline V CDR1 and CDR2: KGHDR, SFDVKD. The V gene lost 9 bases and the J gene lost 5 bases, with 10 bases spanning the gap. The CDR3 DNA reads TGTGCCACCGTTACAGGGCACGAGCAGTACTTC. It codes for CATVTGHEQYF.

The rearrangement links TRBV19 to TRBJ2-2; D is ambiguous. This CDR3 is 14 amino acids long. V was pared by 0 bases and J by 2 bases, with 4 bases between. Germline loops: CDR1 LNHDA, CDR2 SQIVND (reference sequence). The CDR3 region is CASSIEHNTGELFF. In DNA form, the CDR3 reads TGTGCCAGTAGTATAGAACATAACACCGGGGAGCTGTTTTTT.

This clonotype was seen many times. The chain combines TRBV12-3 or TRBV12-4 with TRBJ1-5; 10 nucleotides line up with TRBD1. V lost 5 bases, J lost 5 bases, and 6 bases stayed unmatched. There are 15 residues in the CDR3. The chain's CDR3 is CASSAGQGLYQPQHF. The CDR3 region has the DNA TGTGCCAGCAGTGCGGGACAGGGGCTCTATCAGCCCCAGCATTTT.

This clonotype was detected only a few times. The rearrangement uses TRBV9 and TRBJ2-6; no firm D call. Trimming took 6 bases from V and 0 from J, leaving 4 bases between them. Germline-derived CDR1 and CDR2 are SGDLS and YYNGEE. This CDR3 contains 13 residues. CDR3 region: CASTDSGANVLTF. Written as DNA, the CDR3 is TGTGCCAGCACGGACTCTGGGGCCAACGTCCTGACTTTC.

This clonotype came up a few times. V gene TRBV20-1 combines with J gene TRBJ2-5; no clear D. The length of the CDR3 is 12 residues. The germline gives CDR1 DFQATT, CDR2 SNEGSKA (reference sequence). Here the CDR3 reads CAPEGNQETQYF. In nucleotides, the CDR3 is TGCGCCCCCGAAGGGAACCAAGAGACCCAGTACTTC.

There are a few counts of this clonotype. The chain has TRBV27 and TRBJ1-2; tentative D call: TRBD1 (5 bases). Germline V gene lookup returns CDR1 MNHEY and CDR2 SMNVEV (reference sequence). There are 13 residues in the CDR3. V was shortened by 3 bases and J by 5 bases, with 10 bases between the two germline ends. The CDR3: CASSFSGQYGYTF. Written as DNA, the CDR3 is TGTGCCAGCAGTTTTTCGGGGCAGTATGGCTACACCTTC.

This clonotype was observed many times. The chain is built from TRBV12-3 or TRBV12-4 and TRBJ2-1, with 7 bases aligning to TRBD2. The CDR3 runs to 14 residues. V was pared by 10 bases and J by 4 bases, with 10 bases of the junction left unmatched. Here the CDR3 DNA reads TGTGCCACCGTGCGCGGGGGACCATACAATGAGCAGTTCTTC. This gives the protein CATVRGGPYNEQFF.